This T cell receptor beta chain is from a study of spatial heterogeneity in lung cancer. From the 5' RACE reads, TCRdb called clonotypes with MiXCR, one entry per CDR3 protein. The table has about 6,900 distinct CDR3 sequences, approximately 4% seen once. Germline V lookup: CDR1 SGHTA, CDR2 FQGNSA. CDR3 length: 14 residues. V gave up 1 base and J gave up 4 bases; unmatched junction bases: 3. This clonotype counts as medium-sized. Time point denoted: sample taken at primary tumor resection. Whole RNA was taken from tumor, nontumor lung or frozen PBMC; it was then sequenced unsorted. This clonotype was sampled from a female donor with early-stage non-small cell lung cancer. The rearrangement uses TRBV7-2 and TRBJ1-1, with TRBD1 identical over 7 bases. The sample consisted of normal lung tissue next to the tumor, taken at surgery. The CDR3, as DNA: TGTGCCAGCAGCTTAGATAACAGGGGCACTGAAGCTTTCTTT. Its translation: CASSLDNRGTEAFF. Full variable domain (missing parts from reference TRBV7-2 and TRBJ1-1): GAGVSQSPSNKVTEKGKDVELRCDPISGHTALYWYRQSLGQGLEFLIYFQGNSAPDKSGLPSDRFSAERTGGSVSTLTIQRTQQEDSAVYLCASSLDNRGTEAFFGQGTRLTVV.